Following are 10 T cell receptor beta chains from one sample sequenced in a study of CD8+ T cells in alopecia areata listed by TCRdb under 2018. The treatment or condition tag for this specimen amounts to: oral pan-JAK inhibitor, 5-10 mg twice daily. Preparation of the library involved the immunoSEQ multiplex PCR assay. To provide template for TCR sequencing, every sample had RNA extracted and reverse transcribed into cDNA. Imported from immuneACCESS, the table was reduced by TCRdb to in-frame sequences with V and J called. These copies leave out some clones; in studies compared against another copy, an unresolved V gene accounts for under half, and the cause of the remainder is not known. The sample includes 100,000 or so clones, with roughly 56% observed a single time. The ten largest clones add up to 15% to 20% of the sample. Sample: CD8+ T cells sorted from blood, taken between weeks 55 and 70, from a patient treated with tofacitinib. These receptors were obtained from a human donor with alopecia areata.

The CDR3 protein is CASSLHYGSTDTQYF. CDR3 DNA sequence: TGTGCCAGCAGCCTTCATTACGGTTCCACAGATACGCAGTATTTT. The chain is built from TRBV27 and TRBJ2-3, with D hard to call. The germline gives CDR1 MNHEY, CDR2 SMNVEV (reference sequence). The CDR3 has 15 residues. Deletions cut 6 bases from V and 2 bases from J, with 15 bases between.

The V gene is TRBV11-2, the J gene TRBJ2-3; D may be TRBD1 or TRBD2 (6 bases each). This CDR3 is built from 15 residues. Germline loops: CDR1 SGHAT, CDR2 FQNNGV. The V gene lost 3 bases and the J gene lost 3 bases, with 13 bases spanning the gap. The CDR3 region is CASSFRLGGTDTQYF. As DNA, the CDR3 is TGTGCCAGCAGCTTCAGACTAGGGGGGACAGATACGCAGTATTTT.

The chain has TRBV30 and TRBJ1-5; D gene uncertain. Germline V gene sequence: CDR1 GTSNPN, CDR2 SVGIG (reference sequence). This CDR3 has 14 residues. The V gene lost 4 bases and the J gene lost 2 bases, with 12 bases spanning the gap. For the CDR3, the DNA is TGTGCCTGGAATTCGGGGTTCGGCAATCAGCCCCAGCATTTT. Translated, it gives CAWNSGFGNQPQHF.

Of note for this clone: Other DNA variants within this sample encode the same CDR3. The chain employs TRBV7-9 and TRBJ2-5; D is unresolved. Per the germline V gene, CDR1 is SEHNR and CDR2 is FQNEAQ (reference sequence). The CDR3 spans 14 residues. Trimming cost V 4 bases and J 2 bases, with 11 bases left between them. The CDR3 sequence is CASSSLHIQETQYF. The CDR3 nucleotides are TGTGCCAGCAGCTCCCTCCATATACAAGAGACCCAGTACTTC.

The chain links TRBV20-1 to TRBJ1-1; TRBD1 agrees at 7 bases. The CDR3 sequence is 11 residues long. Trimming cost V 4 bases and J 7 bases; bases outside gene matches: 3. CDR1 DFQATT and CDR2 SNEGSKA come from the germline V gene (reference sequence). CDR3 DNA: TGCAGTGCTATTCCAGGGGGTGAAGCTTTCTTT. Translating gives CSAIPGGEAFF.

This sequence joins TRBV28 and TRBJ1-6, with D possibly being TRBD1 (6 bases). V lost 7 bases and J 8 bases, leaving 21 bases between the germline ends. Germline CDR1 is MDHEN and CDR2 is SYDVKM. The CDR3 length is 16 residues. The CDR3 reads CASKTSDSHLYSPLHF. For the CDR3, the DNA is TGTGCCAGCAAGACATCGGACAGCCACCTTTATTCACCCCTCCACTTT.

The chain links TRBV7-6 to TRBJ2-2; D gene ambiguous. CDR3 length: 11 amino acids. With 5 bases removed from V and 3 bases from J, the gap between germline ends came to 1 base. The germline V gene has CDR1 SGHVS and CDR2 FNYEAQ. This CDR3 is CASSDTGELFF. The DNA of the CDR3 is TGTGCCAGCAGCGACACCGGGGAGCTGTTTTTT.

This rearrangement joins TRBV6-6 to TRBJ2-5, with D possibly being TRBD2 (6 bases). Germline CDR1 reads MNHNY; CDR2 reads SVGAGI (reference sequence). This CDR3 has 14 amino acids. Trimming took off 0 bases at V and 5 bases at J, with 10 bases between the two ends. The CDR3 reads CASSYSRGAETQYF. In DNA form, the CDR3 reads TGTGCCAGCAGTTACTCGCGCGGGGCGGAGACCCAGTACTTC.

The CDR3 spells CSAEGLAGAHTDTQYF. In DNA form, the CDR3 reads TGCAGCGCCGAGGGGTTAGCGGGGGCTCACACAGATACGCAGTATTTT. This rearrangement joins TRBV29-1 to TRBJ2-3; 9 bases agree with TRBD2. Trimming took 7 bases from V and 2 from J; bases not matched to a gene: 13. The CDR3 extends over 16 amino acids. CDR1 and CDR2 (germline): SQVTM, ANQGSEA.

The V call is TRBV4-1, the J call TRBJ2-7; 10 nucleotides align to TRBD1. With 2 bases clipped from V and 3 bases from J, the junction kept 13 bases outside the gene matches. The CDR3 is 18 amino acids. Germline V CDR1 and CDR2: MGHRA, YSYEKL. The CDR3 loop is CASSQFRLGTGDFYEQYF. CDR3 in DNA: TGCGCCAGCAGCCAATTTCGCCTCGGGACAGGGGATTTCTACGAGCAGTACTTC.